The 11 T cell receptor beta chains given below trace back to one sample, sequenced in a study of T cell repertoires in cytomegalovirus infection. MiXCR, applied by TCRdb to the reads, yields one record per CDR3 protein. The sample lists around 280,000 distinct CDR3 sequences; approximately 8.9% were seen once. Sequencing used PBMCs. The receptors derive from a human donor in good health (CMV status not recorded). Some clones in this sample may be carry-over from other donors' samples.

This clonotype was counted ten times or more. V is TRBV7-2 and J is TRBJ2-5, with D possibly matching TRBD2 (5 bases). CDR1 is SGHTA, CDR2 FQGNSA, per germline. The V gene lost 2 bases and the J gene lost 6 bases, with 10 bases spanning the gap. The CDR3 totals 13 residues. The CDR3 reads CASSLMRVKTQYF. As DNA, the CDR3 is TGTGCCAGCAGCTTAATGAGGGTTAAGACCCAGTACTTC.

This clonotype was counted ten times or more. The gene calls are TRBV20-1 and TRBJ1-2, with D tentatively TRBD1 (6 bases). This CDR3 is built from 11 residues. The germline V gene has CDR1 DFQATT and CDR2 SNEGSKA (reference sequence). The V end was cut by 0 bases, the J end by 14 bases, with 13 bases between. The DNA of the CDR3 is TGCAGTGCTAGAGATGGGAGGGGGAAAACCTTC. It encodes CSARDGRGKTF.

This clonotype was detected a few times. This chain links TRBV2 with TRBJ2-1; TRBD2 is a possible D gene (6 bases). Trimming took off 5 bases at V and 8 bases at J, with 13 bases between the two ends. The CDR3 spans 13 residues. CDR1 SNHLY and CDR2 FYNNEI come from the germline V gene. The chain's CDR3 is CASSWDSGDEQFF. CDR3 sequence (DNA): TGTGCCAGCAGTTGGGACTCCGGCGATGAGCAGTTCTTC.

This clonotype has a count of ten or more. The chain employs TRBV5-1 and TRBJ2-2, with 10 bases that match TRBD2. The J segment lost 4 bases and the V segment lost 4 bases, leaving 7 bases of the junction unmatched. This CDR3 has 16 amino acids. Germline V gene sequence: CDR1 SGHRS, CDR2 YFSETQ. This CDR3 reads CASSPRTSGLTGELFF. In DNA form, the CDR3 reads TGCGCCAGCAGCCCCAGGACTAGCGGACTCACCGGGGAGCTGTTTTTT.

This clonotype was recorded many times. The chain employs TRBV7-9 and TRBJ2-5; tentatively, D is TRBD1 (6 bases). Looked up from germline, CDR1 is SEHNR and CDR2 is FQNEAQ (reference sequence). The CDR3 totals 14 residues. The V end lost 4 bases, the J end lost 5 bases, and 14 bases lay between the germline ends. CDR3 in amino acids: CASSSHRDTETQYF. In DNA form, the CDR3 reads TGTGCCAGCAGCTCCCACAGGGATACGGAGACCCAGTACTTC.

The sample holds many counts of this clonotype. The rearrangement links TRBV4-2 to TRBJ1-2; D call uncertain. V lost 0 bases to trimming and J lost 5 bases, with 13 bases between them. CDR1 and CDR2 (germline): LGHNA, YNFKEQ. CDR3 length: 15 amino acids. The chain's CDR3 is CASSQDRESDYGYTF. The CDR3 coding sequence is TGTGCCAGCAGCCAAGACCGGGAAAGTGATTATGGCTACACCTTC.

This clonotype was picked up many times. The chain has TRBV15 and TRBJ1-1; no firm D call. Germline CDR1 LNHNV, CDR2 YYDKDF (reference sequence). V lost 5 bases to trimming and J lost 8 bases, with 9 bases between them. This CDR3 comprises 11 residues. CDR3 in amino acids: CATSRSREAFF. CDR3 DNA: TGTGCCACCAGCCGCTCAAGGGAAGCTTTCTTT.

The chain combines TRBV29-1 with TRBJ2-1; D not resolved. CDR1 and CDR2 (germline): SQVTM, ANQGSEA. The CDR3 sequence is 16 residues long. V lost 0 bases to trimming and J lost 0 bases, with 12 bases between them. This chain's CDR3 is CSVEDLNRPSYNEQFF. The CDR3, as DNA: TGCAGCGTTGAAGATCTAAACAGACCCTCCTACAATGAGCAGTTCTTC.

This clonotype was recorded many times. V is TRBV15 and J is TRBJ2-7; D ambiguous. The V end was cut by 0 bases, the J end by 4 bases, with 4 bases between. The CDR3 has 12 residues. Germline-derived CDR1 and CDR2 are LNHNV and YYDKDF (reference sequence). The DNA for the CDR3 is TGTGCCACCAGCAGAGAGGATTACGAGCAGTACTTC. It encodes CATSREDYEQYF.

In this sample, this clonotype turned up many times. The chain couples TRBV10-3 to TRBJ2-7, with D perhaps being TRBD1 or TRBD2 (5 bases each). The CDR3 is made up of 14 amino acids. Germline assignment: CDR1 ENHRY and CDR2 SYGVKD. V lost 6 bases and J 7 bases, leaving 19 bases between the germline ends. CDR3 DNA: TGTGCCATCAGGCCCCAGGGCGGGTCCTTGGAGCAGTACTTC. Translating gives CAIRPQGGSLEQYF.

CDR3 in amino acids: CASSSPSAGAGEQYV. DNA of the CDR3: TGTGCCAGCAGTTCCCCCTCGGCAGGGGCTGGCGAGCAGTACGTC. This sequence joins TRBV28 and TRBJ2-7; D may be TRBD1 (6 bases). Trimming left V 4 bases short and J 6 bases short, with 19 bases between. Looked up from germline, CDR1 is MDHEN and CDR2 is SYDVKM. The CDR3 is 15 residues long.